A selection of T cell receptor beta chains follows, all from one sample in a study of CD8+ T cells in alopecia areata. Clones were sequenced by immunoSEQ multiplex PCR, and TCRdb holds only the in-frame ones, with some missing. The sample holds roughly 220,000 clones; just over 65% are singletons and the top ten take over 1%. The source was CD4+ T cells sorted from blood, collected at approximately week 42, from a patient treated with tofacitinib. These receptors were obtained from a human donor with alopecia areata. Each CDR3 is given with its conserved first and last residue. D genes are given only for firm matches. The listing skips clone size in some rows; elsewhere it reads once, few, many or a size class.

d_call cdr3_length clone_size j_call v_call cdr3_nt cdr3_aa
. 12 few TRBJ2-5 TRBV10-3 TGTGCCATCAGTGGTGAGGGGGAGACCCAGTACTTC CAISGEGETQYF
. 13 . TRBJ2-4 TRBV6-5 TGTGCCAGCACGGGACCTTTCCAAAACATTCAGTACTTC CASTGPFQNIQYF
TRBD1 17 . TRBJ2-5 TRBV12-5 TGTGCTAGTGGTTTGGTCCTTGGGGACAGGGTCGATGAGACCCAGTACTTC CASGLVLGDRVDETQYF
. 13 . TRBJ1-4 TRBV7-8 TGTGCCAGCAGCGAGAGGAGACTTGAAAAACTGTTTTTT CASSERRLEKLFF
. 12 . TRBJ2-1 TRBV5-6 TGTGCCAGCAGCAAGGAGAGGGGTGAGCAGTTCTTC CASSKERGEQFF
TRBD1 14 . TRBJ1-5 TRBV19 TGTGCCAGTAGTTGGAGGGGGCCCAATCAGCCCCAGCATTTT CASSWRGPNQPQHF
. 14 . TRBJ1-2 TRBV7-2 TGTGCCAGCAGCTCCGACTCCCGAACCTATGGCTACACCTTC CASSSDSRTYGYTF
. 12 . TRBJ2-2 TRBV2 TGTGCCAGCACCCGAGGAACCGGGGAGCTGTTTTTT CASTRGTGELFF
. 13 . TRBJ1-1 TRBV29-1 TGCAGCGTTGAAGATCATATGAACACTGAAGCTTTCTTT CSVEDHMNTEAFF
. 13 few TRBJ1-1 TRBV6-5 TGTGCCAGCAGTTCAACAGTGAACACTGAAGCTTTCTTT CASSSTVNTEAFF
. 13 . TRBJ1-5 TRBV30 TGTGCCTGGAACCAGGGCGGTCATCAGCCCCAGCATTTT CAWNQGGHQPQHF
TRBD1 12 . TRBJ1-2 TRBV29-1 TGCAGCGTTGAGGGGACAGATTATGGCTACACCTTC CSVEGTDYGYTF
. 16 . TRBJ2-7 TRBV29-1 TGCAGCGTTGAAGCCGGACCGGGCCCTCACCTGAAGGAGCAGTACTTC CSVEAGPGPHLKEQYF
. 15 . TRBJ1-3 TRBV5-1 TGCGCCAGCAGCTTGGACAGGTTCTCCGGAAACACCATATATTTT CASSLDRFSGNTIYF
. 15 once TRBJ1-1 TRBV12-5 TGTGCTAGTGGTTTGGCCAAGGACTGGCGGGCTGAAGCTTTCTTT CASGLAKDWRAEAFF
TRBD1 15 few TRBJ1-4 TRBV6-1 TGTGCCACACAGAATATAGACAGGGTGGGAGAAAAACTGTTTTTT CATQNIDRVGEKLFF
. 13 . TRBJ1-6 TRBV10-1 TGCGCCAGCAGTGAGTCGCCGAATTCACCCCTCCACTTT CASSESPNSPLHF
TRBD2 15 . TRBJ2-7 TRBV7-2 TGTGCCAGCAGCCCAACTAGCGGGGGACCCACAGGGCAGTACTTC CASSPTSGGPTGQYF
. 10 . TRBJ1-1 TRBV25-1 TGTGCCAGCACCTCCTTGGAGGCTTTCTTT CASTSLEAFF
. 16 many TRBJ2-7 TRBV14 TGTGCCAGCAGCCATGGTGGAGCTTCTAGCTCCTACGAGCAGTACTTC CASSHGGASSSYEQYF
TRBD1 18 . TRBJ1-1 TRBV15 TGTGCCACCAGCAGAGATAAGGGACAGATGAAACCGAACACTGAAGCTTTCTTT CATSRDKGQMKPNTEAFF
TRBD1 15 once TRBJ2-2 TRBV18 TGTGCCAGCTCACCCTCGACAGGGTACACCGGGGAGCTGTTTTTT CASSPSTGYTGELFF
. 14 . TRBJ1-1 TRBV29-1 TGCAGCGTGTACTCAAGGGCAGGGACCACTGAAGCTTTCTTT CSVYSRAGTTEAFF
. 14 once TRBJ2-1 TRBV4-2 TGTGCCAGCAGCCAAGTGGGGGTAGGAAATGAGCAGTTCTTC CASSQVGVGNEQFF
TRBD1 15 . TRBJ2-2 TRBV7-8 TGTGCCAGCAGCTCCCGCTGGACAGGGACCGGGGAGCTGTTTTTT CASSSRWTGTGELFF
. 18 . TRBJ1-5 TRBV4-2 TGTGCCAGCAGCCAAGAGATAGGCCCGAAGGGAAGCAATCAGCCCCAGCATTTT CASSQEIGPKGSNQPQHF
TRBD1 13 . TRBJ1-2 TRBV2 TGTGCCAGCGGGCGACAGGGGAACTATGGCTACACCTTC CASGRQGNYGYTF
. 14 . TRBJ2-7 TRBV7-2 TGTGCCACCGCCCGACGACAGCACACCTACGAGCAGTACTTC CATARRQHTYEQYF
. 15 once TRBJ2-6 TRBV30 TGTGCCTGGAGTGTTTCAGGGGCCTGGGCCAACGTCCTGACTTTC CAWSVSGAWANVLTF
. 13 . TRBJ1-1 TRBV29-1 TGCAGCGTTGAAGTCGGGTTGGACACTGAAGCTTTCTTT CSVEVGLDTEAFF